This T cell receptor beta chain derives from a study of T cell responses to AZD1222 COVID-19 vaccine. In the case of this clone: The same CDR3 can be traced to other DNA sequences in this sample.

V was clipped by 0 bases and J by 3 bases, with 1 base between them. There are 11 residues in the CDR3. Germline CDR1 and CDR2: SGDLS and YYNGEE. Libraries were prepared by immunoSEQ multiplex PCR; TCRdb keeps only in-frame clonotypes and omits some of them. In the table there are 150,000 or so clones, approximately 90% of which are singletons. This clonotype was sampled from an adult who received the AZD1222 COVID-19 vaccine. The material was peripheral blood, obtained 28 days after the second AZD1222 dose. This chain connects TRBV9 to TRBJ2-7, with D hard to call. The CDR3 reads CASSVGYEQYF. CDR3 bases: TGTGCCAGCAGCGTAGGCTACGAGCAGTACTTC.